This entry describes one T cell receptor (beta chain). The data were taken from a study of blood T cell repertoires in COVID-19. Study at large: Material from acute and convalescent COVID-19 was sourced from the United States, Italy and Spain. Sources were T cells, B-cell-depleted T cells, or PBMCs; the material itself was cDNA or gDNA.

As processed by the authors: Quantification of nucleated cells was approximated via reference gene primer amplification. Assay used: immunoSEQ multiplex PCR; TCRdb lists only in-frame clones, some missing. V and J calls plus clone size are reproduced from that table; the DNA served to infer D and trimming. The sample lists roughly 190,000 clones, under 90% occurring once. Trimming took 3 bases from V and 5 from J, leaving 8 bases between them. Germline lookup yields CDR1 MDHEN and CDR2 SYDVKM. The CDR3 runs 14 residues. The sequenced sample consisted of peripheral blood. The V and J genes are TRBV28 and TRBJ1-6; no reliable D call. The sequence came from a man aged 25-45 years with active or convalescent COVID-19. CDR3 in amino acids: CASSLQADNSPLHF. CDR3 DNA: TGTGCCAGCAGTTTGCAGGCCGATAATTCACCCCTCCACTTT.